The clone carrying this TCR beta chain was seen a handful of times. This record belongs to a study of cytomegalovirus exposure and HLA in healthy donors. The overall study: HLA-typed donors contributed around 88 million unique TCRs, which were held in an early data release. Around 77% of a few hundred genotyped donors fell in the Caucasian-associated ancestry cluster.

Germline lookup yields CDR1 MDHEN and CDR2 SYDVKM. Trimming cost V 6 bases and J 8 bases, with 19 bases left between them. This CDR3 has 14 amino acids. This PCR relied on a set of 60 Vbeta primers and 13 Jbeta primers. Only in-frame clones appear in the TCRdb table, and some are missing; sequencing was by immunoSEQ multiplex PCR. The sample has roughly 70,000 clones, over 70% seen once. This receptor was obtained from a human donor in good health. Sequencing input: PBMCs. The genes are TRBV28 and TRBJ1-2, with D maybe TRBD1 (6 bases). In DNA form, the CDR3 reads TGTGCCAGCAGCACTCTTACAGGGCGCCACGGCTACACCTTC. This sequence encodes CASSTLTGRHGYTF.